These 16 T cell receptor beta chains came from one sample sequenced in a study of T cell responses to AZD1222 COVID-19 vaccine. Profiled with immunoSEQ multiplex PCR; TCRdb holds only in-frame clones, not every one. The sample has roughly 200,000 clones, roughly nine tenths seen once; the top ten hold around 3.6%. The specimen comprised peripheral blood, sampled 28 days after the second AZD1222 dose. These receptors all come from an adult who received the AZD1222 COVID-19 vaccine.

The chain has TRBV6-1 and TRBJ2-7; D might be TRBD2 (6 bases). The V gene's germline CDR1 is MNHNS and CDR2 SASEGT. V gave up 3 bases and J gave up 5 bases, with 20 bases separating them. The CDR3 loop spans 16 amino acids. The CDR3: CASSDLRRDSRNEQYF. CDR3 DNA: TGTGCCAGCAGTGACCTAAGACGGGACTCTAGGAACGAGCAGTACTTC.

The V gene is TRBV20-1, the J gene TRBJ2-2; D not resolved. The germline V and J ends were trimmed by 5 bases and 5 bases, with 6 bases remaining between them. This CDR3 spans 11 amino acids. Germline V gene sequence: CDR1 DFQATT, CDR2 SNEGSKA (reference sequence). The CDR3 loop reads CSAGFTGELFF. CDR3 nucleotide sequence: TGCAGTGCTGGATTTACCGGGGAGCTGTTTTTT.

In DNA form, the CDR3 reads TGTGCCAGTAGGACTTTTACAGGGATGGACACTGAAGCTTTCTTT. This translates into CASRTFTGMDTEAFF. V and J are TRBV19 and TRBJ1-1; TRBD1 might be the D (6 bases). With 6 bases removed from V and 3 bases from J, the gap between germline ends came to 17 bases. This CDR3 is built from 15 residues. Per the germline V gene, CDR1 is LNHDA and CDR2 is SQIVND (reference sequence).

The chain uses TRBV30 and TRBJ2-7, with 8 positions matching TRBD2. The V segment lost 2 bases and the J segment 5 bases; nucleotides outside the gene matches: 5. The CDR3 runs to 13 residues. Germline V gene data show CDR1 as GTSNPN and CDR2 as SVGIG (reference sequence). The CDR3 reads CAWSRGLGNEQYF. The CDR3 DNA follows: TGTGCCTGGAGTCGGGGACTAGGTAACGAGCAGTACTTC.

J is TRBJ2-2 and V is TRBV7-8; the match to TRBD2 covers 11 bases. V lost 5 bases and J lost 6; bases outside the gene matches: 5. The CDR3 runs to 15 residues. Germline CDR1 reads SGHVS; CDR2 reads FQNEAQ. The CDR3 bases are TGTGCCAGCAGCCCCACGGGACTAGCGGCCGGGGAGCTGTTTTTT. It yields the protein CASSPTGLAAGELFF.

The CDR3 DNA follows: TGTGCCAGCAGCCAAAGGGGAGGCTATGGCTACACCTTC. Translation gives CASSQRGGYGYTF. This sequence joins TRBV16 and TRBJ1-2; perhaps TRBD1 as D (5 bases). The CDR3 extends over 13 amino acids. Germline assignment: CDR1 KGHSY and CDR2 FQNENV. Trimming cost V 2 bases and J 4 bases, with 8 bases left between them.

The chain couples TRBV4-2 to TRBJ2-1; TRBD2 aligns across 7 bases. The CDR3 length is 14 residues. J lost 10 bases, V lost 4 bases, and 10 bases had no gene match. CDR1 and CDR2 from the germline V gene are LGHNA and YNFKEQ. CDR3 nucleotides: TGTGCCAGCAGCCCTCTCCGGGAGGCCGGGGAGCAGTTCTTC. Its protein is CASSPLREAGEQFF.

This chain joins TRBV9 and TRBJ2-5; perhaps D is TRBD1 or TRBD2 (6 bases each). Germline loops: CDR1 SGDLS, CDR2 YYNGEE. This CDR3 has 18 residues. Trimming took off 0 bases at V and 1 base at J, with 19 bases between the two ends. CDR3 sequence reads: CASSVAGWGAQSQETQYF. DNA of the CDR3: TGTGCCAGCAGCGTAGCGGGATGGGGGGCGCAGTCCCAAGAGACCCAGTACTTC.

The chain uses TRBV19 and TRBJ1-1; 10 bases are a match to TRBD1. J was trimmed by 4 bases and V by 5 bases; bases with no gene match: 10. Germline CDR1 is LNHDA and CDR2 is SQIVND (reference sequence). This CDR3 is built from 16 residues. The CDR3 coding sequence is TGTGCCAGTAGTCAACGGACAGGGGGACACGCCACTGAAGCTTTCTTT. Amino acids: CASSQRTGGHATEAFF.

This sequence joins TRBV11-3 and TRBJ1-2, with D possibly matching TRBD1 (5 bases). The CDR3 is 13 residues long. Trimming cost V 1 base and J 7 bases, with 10 bases left between them. Germline CDR1 SGHNT, CDR2 YENEEA. The CDR3 reads CASSLVRGGGYTF. DNA for the CDR3: TGTGCCAGCAGCTTAGTGAGGGGAGGTGGCTACACCTTC.

This sequence joins TRBV5-1 and TRBJ2-7; 9 bases are shared with TRBD1. The CDR3 has 16 amino acids. Germline V gene lookup returns CDR1 SGHRS and CDR2 YFSETQ. Trimming removed 4 bases from V and 4 bases from J; junction bases left unmatched: 12. The DNA of the CDR3 is TGCGCCAGCAGCCCCGAGGACAGGGGCGCTGTTTACGAGCAGTACTTC. Translation gives CASSPEDRGAVYEQYF. The whole variable domain, filled in from reference TRBV5-1 and TRBJ2-7, reads KAGVTQTPRYLIKTRGQQVTLSCSPISGHRSVSWYQQTPGQGLQFLFEYFSETQRNKGNFPGRFSGRQFSNSRSEMNVSTLELGDSALYLCASSPEDRGAVYEQYFGPGTRLTVT.

To note about this clone: Germline and junction disagree at one end, which may indicate a read error. V usage is TRBV5-6 and J usage is TRBJ1-2, with unresolved D. CDR3 length: 11 residues. Germline V gene data show CDR1 as SGHDT and CDR2 as YYEEEE. The chain's CDR3 is CASSSRAGPYF. CDR3 sequence (DNA): TGTGCCAGCAGCTCTCGTGCGGGTCCTTACTTC.

The genes are TRBV7-3 and TRBJ2-2, with D perhaps matching TRBD1 (5 bases). Germline V gene data show CDR1 as SGHTA and CDR2 as FQGTGA. This CDR3 comprises 16 residues. Trimming left V 5 bases short and J 0 bases short, with 13 bases between. The CDR3 spells CASSPLDSPNTGELFF. CDR3 bases: TGTGCCAGCAGCCCACTCGACAGTCCGAACACCGGGGAGCTGTTTTTT.

The chain uses TRBV11-2 and TRBJ2-7; TRBD2 matches at 9 bases. The CDR3 covers 15 residues. Germline V lookup: CDR1 SGHAT, CDR2 FQNNGV. Unmatched junction bases numbered 5, after V lost 1 base and J lost 4 bases. CDR3 sequence (DNA): TGTGCCAGCAGCTTAGTGTCTAGCGGGACTTACGAGCAGTACTTC. Its protein is CASSLVSSGTYEQYF.

This chain connects TRBV5-5 to TRBJ1-1, with 8 nucleotides matching TRBD1. The CDR3 spans 19 residues. V lost 0 bases to trimming and J lost 0 bases; unmatched junction nucleotides: 13. Germline CDR1 reads SGHKS; CDR2 reads YYEKEE (reference sequence). Written as DNA, the CDR3 is TGTGCCAGCAGCTTGGAAGGACAGGGCCTATCCGTAATGAACACTGAAGCTTTCTTT. This encodes CASSLEGQGLSVMNTEAFF.

This clone was counted once. This chain joins TRBV28 and TRBJ2-7, with D perhaps TRBD1 (6 bases). V shed 6 bases and J shed 0 bases, with 18 bases lying between them. The germline V gene encodes CDR1 MDHEN and CDR2 SYDVKM. This CDR3 region has 16 residues. CDR3 loop: CASSSPGTLSSYEQYF. CDR3 nucleotides: TGTGCCAGCAGCTCACCCGGGACACTTAGCTCCTACGAGCAGTACTTC.